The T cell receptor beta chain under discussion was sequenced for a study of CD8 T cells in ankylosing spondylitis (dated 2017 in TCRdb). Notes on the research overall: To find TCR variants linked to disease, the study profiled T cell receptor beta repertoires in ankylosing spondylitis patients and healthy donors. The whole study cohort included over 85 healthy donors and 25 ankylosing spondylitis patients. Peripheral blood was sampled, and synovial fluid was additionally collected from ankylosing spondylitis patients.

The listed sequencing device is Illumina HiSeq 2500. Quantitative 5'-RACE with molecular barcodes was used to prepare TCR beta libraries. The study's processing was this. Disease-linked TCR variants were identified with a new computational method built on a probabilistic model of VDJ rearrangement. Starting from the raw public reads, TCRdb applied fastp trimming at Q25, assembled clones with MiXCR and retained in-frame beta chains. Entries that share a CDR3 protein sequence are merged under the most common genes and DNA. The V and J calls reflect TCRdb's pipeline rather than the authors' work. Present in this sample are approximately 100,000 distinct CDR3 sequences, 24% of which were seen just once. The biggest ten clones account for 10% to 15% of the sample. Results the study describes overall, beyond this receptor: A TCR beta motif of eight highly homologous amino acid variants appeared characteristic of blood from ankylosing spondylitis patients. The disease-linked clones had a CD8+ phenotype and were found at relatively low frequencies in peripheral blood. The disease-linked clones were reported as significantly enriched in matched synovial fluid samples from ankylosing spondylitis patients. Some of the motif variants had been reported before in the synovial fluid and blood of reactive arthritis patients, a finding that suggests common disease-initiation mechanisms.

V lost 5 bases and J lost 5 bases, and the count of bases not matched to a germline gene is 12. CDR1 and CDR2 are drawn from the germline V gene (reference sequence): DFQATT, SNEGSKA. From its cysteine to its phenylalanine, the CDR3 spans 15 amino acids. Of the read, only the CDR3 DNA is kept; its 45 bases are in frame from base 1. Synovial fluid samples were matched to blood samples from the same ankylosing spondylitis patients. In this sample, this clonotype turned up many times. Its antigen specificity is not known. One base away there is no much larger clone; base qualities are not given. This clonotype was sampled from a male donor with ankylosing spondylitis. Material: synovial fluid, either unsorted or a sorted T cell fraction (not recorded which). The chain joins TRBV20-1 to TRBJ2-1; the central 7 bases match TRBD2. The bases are TGCAGTGCTCCCTACTCGCGGGAGTATAACAATGAGCAGTTCTTC. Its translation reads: CSAPYSREYNNEQFF.